The present T cell receptor (beta chain) was sequenced within a study of blood T cells in healthy people across ages. The CDR3 sequence is 14 residues long. Trimming at V came to 3 bases and at J to 4 bases, leaving 3 bases not matched to a gene. The V gene's germline CDR1 is MGHRA and CDR2 YSYEKL. Through a sample-barcoded 5' primer and a J-beta primer mix, a second PCR was run for roughly 6 to 12 cycles. TCRdb independently ran MiXCR on the 5' RACE reads; one entry per CDR3 protein. In the table there are about 930,000 distinct CDR3 sequences, 25% to 35% of which are singletons. These data also formed part of another study, on T cells of mothers and their children. As reported in that work: In the second PCR, M1S primer introduced barcodes and 2-4 random bases. Mother-child pairs who were related displayed a slightly higher overlap than unrelated pairs, a difference that was non-significant.

This chain joins TRBV4-1 and TRBJ1-1; 9 bases align to TRBD1. This TCR was recovered from a woman aged 40-49 years in good health. The sequencing input was blood. In DNA form, the CDR3 reads TGCGCCAGCAGCCAGGACAGGGGTTTCACTGAAGCTTTCTTT. Its protein product is CASSQDRGFTEAFF.